This is a list of T cell receptor beta chains from one sample in a study of blood T cell repertoires in COVID-19. The protocol was immunoSEQ multiplex PCR, while the TCRdb copy is restricted to in-frame clones and leaves out a portion. This sample has about 41,000 clones, with around nine tenths found just once. What was sequenced was peripheral blood. The receptors derive from a man in his sixties with acute or convalescent COVID-19. CDR3s include the opening cysteine and the closing phenylalanine or tryptophan. D genes are given only for firm matches. Expanded clones are given a class, and other clones once, few, many or no size at all.

DNA: TGTGCCAGCAGCTTAGGGACAGGTTCGGTGGCTTTCTTT; CDR3: CASSLGTGSVAFF; V: TRBV7-2; length: 13; D: TRBD1; size: few; J: TRBJ1-1
DNA: TGTGCCAGTAGTATAACGTGGGACACGGGATTCTATGGCTACACCTTC; CDR3: CASSITWDTGFYGYTF; V: TRBV19; length: 16; D: -; size: -; J: TRBJ1-2
DNA: TGTGCTCAGGGACAGGCTGGTTCACCCCTCCACTTT; CDR3: CAQGQAGSPLHF; V: TRBV30; length: 12; D: TRBD1; size: -; J: TRBJ1-6
DNA: TGCGCCAGCAGCCAGAGGGGGGGCTCCTATAATTCACCCCTCCACTTT; CDR3: CASSQRGGSYNSPLHF; V: TRBV4-3; length: 16; D: -; size: -; J: TRBJ1-6
DNA: TGTGCCAGCAGCTTCGGGAGGGCCAAAAACATTCAGTACTTC; CDR3: CASSFGRAKNIQYF; V: TRBV7-2; length: 14; D: TRBD2; size: -; J: TRBJ2-4
DNA: TGTGCCAGCAGTTCGACAGGGTTCGGGGCCTACGAGCAGTACTTC; CDR3: CASSSTGFGAYEQYF; V: TRBV6-5; length: 15; D: TRBD1; size: -; J: TRBJ2-7
DNA: TGTGCCAGCAGCTTTGGACAGAGACGGCAGCCCCAGCATTTT; CDR3: CASSFGQRRQPQHF; V: TRBV11-3; length: 14; D: -; size: -; J: TRBJ1-5
DNA: TGTGCCAGCAGCTCCTGGACTAGCGGGGGTGGCGAGACCCAGTACTTC; CDR3: CASSSWTSGGGETQYF; V: TRBV7-2; length: 16; D: TRBD2; size: -; J: TRBJ2-5
DNA: TGTGCCAGCAGTGTTACTAGCGGGGGGATTAGCTCCTACAATGAGCAGTTCTTC; CDR3: CASSVTSGGISSYNEQFF; V: TRBV25-1; length: 18; D: TRBD2; size: -; J: TRBJ2-1
DNA: TGTGCCAGCAGGGGGCCTCGGGGGGTAGCCGGCCCAGATACGCAGTATTTT; CDR3: CASRGPRGVAGPDTQYF; V: TRBV7-8; length: 17; D: TRBD2; size: -; J: TRBJ2-3
DNA: TGTGCCAGCAGTTGGGGACTGAGCACAGATACGCAGTATTTT; CDR3: CASSWGLSTDTQYF; V: TRBV6-5; length: 14; D: -; size: few; J: TRBJ2-3
DNA: TGTGCCAGCAGCGTAGGGACTAGCGGGGGGGCGACGTACCAAGAGACCCAGTACTTC; CDR3: CASSVGTSGGATYQETQYF; V: TRBV9; length: 19; D: TRBD2; size: -; J: TRBJ2-5
DNA: TGTGCCAGCAGCGTAGTAAAGCGGGGGGGCTTCAATGAGCAGTTCTTC; CDR3: CASSVVKRGGFNEQFF; V: TRBV9; length: 16; D: TRBD2; size: -; J: TRBJ2-1
DNA: TGTGCCAGCAGCCCATATGGCGGGGCCCCCGGGGAGCTGTTTTTT; CDR3: CASSPYGGAPGELFF; V: TRBV9; length: 15; D: -; size: -; J: TRBJ2-2